This T cell receptor beta chain was observed in a study of CD8 T cells in Susac syndrome. With random hexamers, reverse transcription was performed on about 0.5 to 1 ug of RNA. TCRdb reprocessed the immunoSEQ multiplex PCR reads via MiXCR and lists one record per CDR3 protein. The profile shows roughly 140,000 distinct CDR3 sequences, approximately 93% of them singletons. The germline CDR1 and CDR2 sequences are SGDLS and YYNGEE. V was pared by 4 bases and J by 5 bases, with 11 bases of the junction left unmatched. This CDR3 has 15 amino acids. This sequence was found in a human donor in good health. Specimen: CD8+ T cells from PBMCs. V is TRBV9 and J is TRBJ2-5; TRBD1 matches at 7 bases. For the CDR3, the DNA is TGTGCCAGCAGCTCAGACAGGGTATCTTGGGAGACCCAGTACTTC. Translated, it gives CASSSDRVSWETQYF.